The 16 T cell receptor beta chains below were found in one sample sequenced in a study of blood T cell repertoires in COVID-19 (TCRdb year 2020). Library creation used the immunoSEQ multiplex PCR assay. TCRdb's version of the immuneACCESS table is confined to in-frame rearrangements and falls short of the full clone set. An unresolved V gene accounts for under half of the shortfall where checked; the remainder is of unknown origin. For this sample the table gives roughly 410,000 clones, of which approximately 91% were detected only once. The biggest ten clones account for under 2% of the sample. The sample comprised peripheral blood. The receptor set was obtained from a woman aged 40-49 years with COVID-19, enrolled during active disease.

J is TRBJ2-3 and V is TRBV25-1, with D maybe TRBD1 (6 bases). CDR1 and CDR2 from the germline V gene are MGHDK and SYGVNS. V was pared by 6 bases and J by 0 bases, with 19 bases between. This CDR3 spans 17 amino acids. CDR3 region: CASRGPGRTASTDTQYF. CDR3 bases: TGTGCCAGCAGGGGGCCGGGACGGACAGCTAGCACAGATACGCAGTATTTT.

V is TRBV10-3 and J is TRBJ2-5; D uncertain. V was shortened by 6 bases and J by 1 base, with 9 bases between the two germline ends. This CDR3 has 13 amino acids. Germline-derived CDR1 and CDR2 are ENHRY and SYGVKD. The CDR3 here is CAISAAGQETQYF. DNA of the CDR3: TGTGCCATCAGCGCCGCAGGCCAAGAGACCCAGTACTTC.

The V and J genes are TRBV27 and TRBJ1-4; TRBD1 agrees at 7 bases. The germline CDR1 and CDR2 sequences are MNHEY and SMNVEV (reference sequence). Trimming cost V 3 bases and J 5 bases; bases outside gene matches: 6. This CDR3 is 15 amino acids long. CDR3 protein: CASSFRQGSNEKLFF. DNA of the CDR3: TGTGCCAGCAGTTTTCGACAGGGATCAAATGAAAAACTGTTTTTT.

The chain recombines TRBV7-9 with TRBJ2-2; 8 nucleotides align to TRBD2. Per germline, CDR1 SEHNR and CDR2 FQNEAQ (reference sequence). J was trimmed by 4 bases and V by 3 bases; bases with no gene match: 7. CDR3 length: 16 residues. Written as DNA, the CDR3 is TGTGCCAGCAGCTTGCCGAGCGGGAGAGGCACCGGGGAGCTGTTTTTT. It is translated as CASSLPSGRGTGELFF.

The rearrangement uses TRBV7-9 and TRBJ2-7; 7 bases map to TRBD2. Trimming removed 8 bases from V and 5 bases from J; junction bases left unmatched: 12. Per germline, CDR1 SEHNR and CDR2 FQNEAQ (reference sequence). The CDR3 length is 14 residues. CDR3 sequence reads: CASSGEGVRDEQYF. The CDR3 DNA follows: TGTGCCAGCTCCGGGGAGGGCGTAAGGGACGAGCAGTACTTC.

The rearrangement links TRBV27 to TRBJ1-6, with D perhaps matching TRBD1 (5 bases). Trimming left V 5 bases short and J 7 bases short, with 15 bases between. CDR1 MNHEY and CDR2 SMNVEV come from the germline V gene (reference sequence). This CDR3 contains 15 residues. The CDR3 region has the DNA TGTGCCAGCAGTATTTCGGGGGGGAGGAATTCACCCCTCCACTTT. Its translation is CASSISGGRNSPLHF.

The chain couples TRBV19 to TRBJ2-1, with 7 nucleotides matching TRBD1. The germline gives CDR1 LNHDA, CDR2 SQIVND (reference sequence). This CDR3 has 15 amino acids. J was trimmed by 3 bases and V by 5 bases; bases with no gene match: 7. The CDR3 reads CASSVSRDSYNEQFF. The CDR3 DNA is TGTGCCAGTAGTGTGTCCCGGGACAGCTACAATGAGCAGTTCTTC.

The gene calls are TRBV18 and TRBJ1-1; TRBD1 might be the D (5 bases). The CDR3 is 16 residues long. Germline CDR1 is KGHSH and CDR2 is LQKENI. Trimming shortened V by 6 bases and J by 0 bases, and 17 bases separated the two germline ends. This CDR3 is CASSRDSNKMNTEAFF. In DNA form, the CDR3 reads TGTGCCAGCTCCCGCGACAGCAATAAGATGAACACTGAAGCTTTCTTT.

V and J are TRBV28 and TRBJ1-5; tentative D call: TRBD1 (5 bases). This CDR3 region has 14 residues. Trimming left V 8 bases short and J 4 bases short, with 15 bases between. From germline, CDR1 is MDHEN and CDR2 SYDVKM. CDR3 amino acids: CASGSSRGNQPQHF. CDR3 DNA: TGTGCCAGCGGTTCTTCCCGGGGGAATCAGCCCCAGCATTTT.

This rearrangement joins TRBV4-3 to TRBJ2-7; D might be TRBD2 (7 bases). The germline CDR1 and CDR2 sequences are LGHNA and YSLEER. Trimming stripped 0 bases from V and 0 bases from J, with 12 bases between. The CDR3 covers 16 residues. CDR3 sequence reads: CASSQDLGGLSYEQYF. DNA for the CDR3: TGCGCCAGCAGCCAAGATCTGGGGGGGCTCTCCTACGAGCAGTACTTC.

The rearrangement links TRBV6-6 to TRBJ1-1; maybe TRBD1 (6 bases). CDR3 length: 14 residues. Germline loops: CDR1 MNHNY, CDR2 SVGAGI (reference sequence). V was shortened by 6 bases and J by 4 bases, with 15 bases between the two germline ends. This chain's CDR3 is CASSPTGRSTEAFF. The CDR3 DNA follows: TGTGCCAGCAGCCCGACAGGCCGATCCACTGAAGCTTTCTTT.

On this clone: Other DNA variants within this sample encode the same CDR3. The chain carries TRBV7-2 and TRBJ1-3; TRBD1 might be the D (5 bases). Germline CDR1 SGHTA, CDR2 FQGNSA. V was clipped by 5 bases and J by 4 bases, with 12 bases between them. This CDR3 has 14 residues. The DNA for the CDR3 is TGTGCCAGCAGCCTCGGGGGTTCAGGAAACACCATATATTTT. It codes for CASSLGGSGNTIYF.

This clone was picked up one time. The junction shows a germline mismatch at one end, possibly a read error. The CDR3 loop reads CASSQEDRRFF. In DNA form, the CDR3 reads TGTGCCAGCAGCCAAGAAGACAGGCGCTTTTTC. The genes are TRBV3-1 (or the pseudogene TRBV3-2) and TRBJ1-4, with D possibly being TRBD1 (6 bases). This CDR3 is built from 11 residues. Germline CDR1 and CDR2: LGHDT and YNNKEL (reference sequence).

CDR3 coding DNA: TGTGCCAGCAGCCAGTGGGGGCTGGAAAATGAGCAGTTCTTC. Its translation: CASSQWGLENEQFF. This rearrangement joins TRBV3-1 (or the pseudogene TRBV3-2) to TRBJ2-1, with D possibly TRBD1 on 6 matching bases. Trimming removed 3 bases from V and 7 bases from J, with 13 bases in between. This CDR3 contains 14 residues. The V gene's germline CDR1 is LGHDT and CDR2 YNNKEL (reference sequence).

V gene TRBV7-2 combines with J gene TRBJ2-7; no reliable D call. The tail of the sequence fits TRBJ2-1 better, so the J call may be wrong. The CDR3 consists of 14 residues. CDR1 and CDR2 (germline): SGHTA, FQGNSA. The CDR3 sequence is CASSLVLAYNEQFF. DNA of the CDR3: TGTGCCAGCAGCTTAGTCTTAGCCTACAATGAGCAGTTCTTC.

J is TRBJ1-2 and V is TRBV19, with D perhaps TRBD1 (5 bases). Trimming took off 5 bases at V and 7 bases at J, with 17 bases between the two ends. Per germline, CDR1 LNHDA and CDR2 SQIVND (reference sequence). CDR3 size: 14 residues. The CDR3 DNA reads TGTGCCAGTAGTCCCCCGGCGGGGCGCGGTGGCTACACCTTC. This sequence encodes CASSPPAGRGGYTF.